The clone carrying this TCR beta chain was found a few times. Its antigen is not identified. The CDR3 contains 13 residues. CDR1 is KGHSH and CDR2 is LQKENI in the germline V gene. With V trimmed by 3 bases and J by 5 bases, 4 bases remained unmatched. This entry is derived from a study of beta chain features in type 1 diabetes. The study's findings and limits: Within the patient group, naive, central memory and Treg TCRB repertoires appeared more similar to each other than within healthy donors. Among type 1 diabetes patients, VDJ junctions had fewer insertions and more deletions.

Expressed TCRB transcripts were sequenced because the entire RNA isolate underwent reverse transcription. Repertoires were generated with immunoSEQ multiplex PCR, while TCRdb's copy carries only in-frame clones and drops some. Of some 270,000 clones listed, 8% are singletons. By way of CD45RO/CCR7/CD25/CD127/CD95/CD27, the CD4+ regulatory, stem cell-like memory, central memory and naive cells were sorted. The chain is built from TRBV18 and TRBJ2-7, with 7 bases that match TRBD1. The specimen was central memory CD4+ T cells from blood. The origin of this receptor is a woman under 30 in good health. CDR3 loop: CASSPGQSNEQYV. CDR3 nucleotides: TGTGCCAGCTCACCGGGACAGTCGAACGAGCAGTACGTC.